Listed below are T cell receptor beta chains from one sample, sequenced in a study of blood T cell repertoires in COVID-19. The protocol was immunoSEQ multiplex PCR, while the TCRdb copy is restricted to in-frame clones and leaves out a portion. This table holds about 86,000 clones, approximately 78% found once. Sequenced sample: peripheral blood. Receptor source: a woman older than 75 with acute or convalescent COVID-19. The CDR3 runs from the conserved cysteine through the conserved F or W. Fields, in order: CDR3 DNA, CDR3 protein, clone size, J gene, D gene, V gene. A D gene is named only where the DNA matches it firmly. Only some rows state a clone size, as once, few, many or a class for expanded clones.

CDR3nt: TGTGCCAGCAGCAGGAGGGGGGGCCAAGAGACCCAGTACTTC
CDR3aa: CASSRRGGQETQYF
abundance: -
j_gene: TRBJ2-5
d_gene: -
v_gene: TRBV7-9

CDR3nt: TGTGCCAGCAGCTCCAGGGGATATGGCTACACCTTC
CDR3aa: CASSSRGYGYTF
abundance: -
j_gene: TRBJ1-2
d_gene: -
v_gene: TRBV11-2

CDR3nt: TGTGCCAGCGGGACAGTAATTAATCAGCCCCAGCATTTT
CDR3aa: CASGTVINQPQHF
abundance: -
j_gene: TRBJ1-5
d_gene: TRBD1
v_gene: TRBV28

CDR3nt: TGTGCCAGTAGTATAACAGGGGGCATTGAAGCTTTCTTT
CDR3aa: CASSITGGIEAFF
abundance: -
j_gene: TRBJ1-1
d_gene: TRBD1
v_gene: TRBV19

CDR3nt: TGTGCCTCCGAGTGGCTAGCGAATGAGCAGTTCTTC
CDR3aa: CASEWLANEQFF
abundance: -
j_gene: TRBJ2-1
d_gene: -
v_gene: TRBV2

CDR3nt: TGTGCCAGCAGCTCTCGCAGGCGGGGCATGTATTTT
CDR3aa: CASSSRRRGMYF
abundance: -
j_gene: TRBJ2-3
d_gene: -
v_gene: TRBV6-5

CDR3nt: TGTGCCAGCAGTTACGACAGTCATCTAGCCAAAAACATTCAGTACTTC
CDR3aa: CASSYDSHLAKNIQYF
abundance: -
j_gene: TRBJ2-4
d_gene: -
v_gene: TRBV6-5

CDR3nt: TGTGCTAGTGGTTCGACAGGGGGGGTCGGGCCCCAGCATTTT
CDR3aa: CASGSTGGVGPQHF
abundance: -
j_gene: TRBJ1-5
d_gene: TRBD1
v_gene: TRBV12-5

CDR3nt: TGTGCCAGCAGCTTAGGTGGGGGGGGAAATAACTATGGCTACACCTTC
CDR3aa: CASSLGGGGNNYGYTF
abundance: -
j_gene: TRBJ1-2
d_gene: -
v_gene: TRBV11-2

CDR3nt: TGTGCCAGCAGCCCCTGGACTAGCGGGAACACAGATACGCAGTATTTT
CDR3aa: CASSPWTSGNTDTQYF
abundance: once
j_gene: TRBJ2-3
d_gene: TRBD2
v_gene: TRBV7-9

CDR3nt: TGTGCCAGCAGCCAAGAACGGGTAGGCTATGGCTACACCTTC
CDR3aa: CASSQERVGYGYTF
abundance: -
j_gene: TRBJ1-2
d_gene: -
v_gene: TRBV4-2

CDR3nt: TGTGCCAGCAGCGTAGGACAGGGGGGATTGGCAGATACGCAGTATTTT
CDR3aa: CASSVGQGGLADTQYF
abundance: once
j_gene: TRBJ2-3
d_gene: TRBD1
v_gene: TRBV9

CDR3nt: TGTGCCAGCAGTTTAGCAGGGGGCTTTCTTGAAGGGGAGACCCAGTACTTC
CDR3aa: CASSLAGGFLEGETQYF
abundance: -
j_gene: TRBJ2-5
d_gene: TRBD1
v_gene: TRBV11-2

CDR3nt: TGTGCCAGCTCTCCGGGACTAGCGGGAGAGACCCAGTACTTC
CDR3aa: CASSPGLAGETQYF
abundance: -
j_gene: TRBJ2-5
d_gene: TRBD2
v_gene: TRBV3-1/TRBV3-2

CDR3nt: TGCGCCAGCAGCTACGACAGGGGTAATTCACCCCTCCACTTT
CDR3aa: CASSYDRGNSPLHF
abundance: few
j_gene: TRBJ1-6
d_gene: TRBD1
v_gene: TRBV5-1

CDR3nt: TGTGCCAGCAAACTAGCGGGGGGGCTTGAGACCCAGTACTTC
CDR3aa: CASKLAGGLETQYF
abundance: -
j_gene: TRBJ2-5
d_gene: TRBD2
v_gene: TRBV3-1/TRBV3-2

CDR3nt: TGTGCCAGCAGCTTCCGACAGGGGTACGAGCAGTACTTC
CDR3aa: CASSFRQGYEQYF
abundance: -
j_gene: TRBJ2-7
d_gene: TRBD1
v_gene: TRBV5-4

CDR3nt: TGTGCCAGTAGTATCACCTCAGGGGGCAGCAGCCGCAATCAGCCCCAGCATTTT
CDR3aa: CASSITSGGSSRNQPQHF
abundance: -
j_gene: TRBJ1-5
d_gene: TRBD1
v_gene: TRBV19

CDR3nt: TGTGCCAGCAGCTCGGAGGGGAGGAATCAGCCCCAGCATTTT
CDR3aa: CASSSEGRNQPQHF
abundance: -
j_gene: TRBJ1-5
d_gene: -
v_gene: TRBV5-4

CDR3nt: TGCGCCAGCAGCGCCGACCCGTCGGGCTACGAGCAGTACTTC
CDR3aa: CASSADPSGYEQYF
abundance: -
j_gene: TRBJ2-7
d_gene: -
v_gene: TRBV5-1

CDR3nt: TGTGCCAGCAGCTTTGAGCGGGGGCCCTGGAATGAGCAGTTCTTC
CDR3aa: CASSFERGPWNEQFF
abundance: -
j_gene: TRBJ2-1
d_gene: TRBD2
v_gene: TRBV7-3

CDR3nt: TGTGCCAGCAGGGGAGGGAACTATGGCTACACCTTC
CDR3aa: CASRGGNYGYTF
abundance: -
j_gene: TRBJ1-2
d_gene: -
v_gene: TRBV27

CDR3nt: TGTGCCAGCAGCCCCGTCCGGGACAGTCGAGCTAACTATGGCTACACCTTC
CDR3aa: CASSPVRDSRANYGYTF
abundance: -
j_gene: TRBJ1-2
d_gene: TRBD1
v_gene: TRBV6-4

CDR3nt: TGTGCCATCAGCCGGGACAGGGAGGTTGAGCAGTACTTC
CDR3aa: CAISRDREVEQYF
abundance: -
j_gene: TRBJ2-7
d_gene: TRBD1
v_gene: TRBV10-3

CDR3nt: TGTGCCAGCGGGCCGGTCTCAGAGACCCAGTACTTC
CDR3aa: CASGPVSETQYF
abundance: -
j_gene: TRBJ2-5
d_gene: -
v_gene: TRBV9

CDR3nt: TGTGCCACCCCCGGACAGGGGATCACCGGGGAGCTGTTTTTT
CDR3aa: CATPGQGITGELFF
abundance: -
j_gene: TRBJ2-2
d_gene: TRBD1
v_gene: TRBV2

CDR3nt: TGTGCCAGCAGCCGGTACGAGGGACAGGGGGCGACAGGGTATGGCTACACCTTC
CDR3aa: CASSRYEGQGATGYGYTF
abundance: -
j_gene: TRBJ1-2
d_gene: TRBD1
v_gene: TRBV27

CDR3nt: TGTGCCAGCGGAGGGAACACTGAAGCTTTCTTT
CDR3aa: CASGGNTEAFF
abundance: -
j_gene: TRBJ1-1
d_gene: -
v_gene: TRBV3-1/TRBV3-2

CDR3nt: TGTGCCAGCAGCGTAACCGGGACAGGGGGCGCCTATGGCTACACCTTC
CDR3aa: CASSVTGTGGAYGYTF
abundance: -
j_gene: TRBJ1-2
d_gene: TRBD1
v_gene: TRBV9

CDR3nt: TGCGCCAGCAGCTTGTTCCTCCGGGACAACAATGAAGCTTTCTTT
CDR3aa: CASSLFLRDNNEAFF
abundance: -
j_gene: TRBJ1-1
d_gene: -
v_gene: TRBV5-1

CDR3nt: TGTGCCAGCAGTCCTGGGGGGGCAGGGGCTAACTATGGCTACACCTTC
CDR3aa: CASSPGGAGANYGYTF
abundance: -
j_gene: TRBJ1-2
d_gene: -
v_gene: TRBV28

CDR3nt: TGTGCCAGCAGCCGAGGGACTAGCGGGGCCCACGAGCAGTACTTC
CDR3aa: CASSRGTSGAHEQYF
abundance: -
j_gene: TRBJ2-7
d_gene: TRBD2
v_gene: TRBV3-1/TRBV3-2

CDR3nt: TGTGCCAGCAGCTTAGATCATACAGGGGCCTATGGCTACACCTTC
CDR3aa: CASSLDHTGAYGYTF
abundance: -
j_gene: TRBJ1-2
d_gene: TRBD1
v_gene: TRBV11-2

CDR3nt: TGTGCCAGCAGTAACCCGGGACAGCCACTACTTAACTATGGCTACACCTTC
CDR3aa: CASSNPGQPLLNYGYTF
abundance: -
j_gene: TRBJ1-2
d_gene: TRBD1
v_gene: TRBV25-1

CDR3nt: TGTGCCAGCAGCCAAGTCGGGGTTGACACCGGGGAGCTGTTTTTT
CDR3aa: CASSQVGVDTGELFF
abundance: few
j_gene: TRBJ2-2
d_gene: -
v_gene: TRBV3-1/TRBV3-2

CDR3nt: TGTGCCAGCAGTTTCGGGGGGGCCCCGAACAATGAGCAGTTCTTC
CDR3aa: CASSFGGAPNNEQFF
abundance: few
j_gene: TRBJ2-1
d_gene: TRBD2
v_gene: TRBV28

CDR3nt: TGCAGCGTTGGGGGAGGGAACACTGAAGCTTTCTTT
CDR3aa: CSVGGGNTEAFF
abundance: once
j_gene: TRBJ1-1
d_gene: -
v_gene: TRBV29-1

CDR3nt: TGTGCCAGCAGCCCGACGGGGAAGGGCACTGAAGCTTTCTTT
CDR3aa: CASSPTGKGTEAFF
abundance: -
j_gene: TRBJ1-1
d_gene: -
v_gene: TRBV6-6

CDR3nt: TGTGCCAGCAGCTTATTGGGGGCTCTGAACACTGAAGCTTTCTTT
CDR3aa: CASSLLGALNTEAFF
abundance: -
j_gene: TRBJ1-1
d_gene: -
v_gene: TRBV11-1

CDR3nt: TGTGCCAGCTCACTAGCCGCCCCGCGGGCGACAGATACGCAGTATTTT
CDR3aa: CASSLAAPRATDTQYF
abundance: -
j_gene: TRBJ2-3
d_gene: -
v_gene: TRBV18

CDR3nt: TGTGCCAGCAGTGGCACAGGGGGCGCGAGGACTGAAGCTTTCTTT
CDR3aa: CASSGTGGARTEAFF
abundance: -
j_gene: TRBJ1-1
d_gene: TRBD1
v_gene: TRBV2

CDR3nt: TGTGCCAGTGGGACTCGATATGGCTACACCTTC
CDR3aa: CASGTRYGYTF
abundance: -
j_gene: TRBJ1-2
d_gene: -
v_gene: TRBV19

CDR3nt: TGTGCCAGCAGTTACTCTGGGACACAGACCCAGTACTTC
CDR3aa: CASSYSGTQTQYF
abundance: -
j_gene: TRBJ2-5
d_gene: -
v_gene: TRBV6-5

CDR3nt: TGTGCCAGCAGTTATGTCAGGGGATCGGGTGGCTACACCTTC
CDR3aa: CASSYVRGSGGYTF
abundance: -
j_gene: TRBJ1-2
d_gene: -
v_gene: TRBV6-6

CDR3nt: TGTGCCAGTAGTTCACTCTCAACCGGGGAGCTGTTTTTT
CDR3aa: CASSSLSTGELFF
abundance: -
j_gene: TRBJ2-2
d_gene: -
v_gene: TRBV19

CDR3nt: TGTGCCAGCAGCCAGGCAGGGGGCGACGAGCAGTACTTC
CDR3aa: CASSQAGGDEQYF
abundance: -
j_gene: TRBJ2-7
d_gene: TRBD1
v_gene: TRBV5-4

CDR3nt: TGTGCCAGCAGCACTCAAAGGGGCTCCTACAATGAGCAGTTCTTC
CDR3aa: CASSTQRGSYNEQFF
abundance: few
j_gene: TRBJ2-1
d_gene: -
v_gene: TRBV11-2

CDR3nt: TGCGCCAGCAGCTTGGCCCCAGCGGGAGGGGGGGAGACCCAGTACTTC
CDR3aa: CASSLAPAGGGETQYF
abundance: -
j_gene: TRBJ2-5
d_gene: TRBD2
v_gene: TRBV5-1

CDR3nt: TGTGCCACCAGTGACCCTATGACGGCCGGGACAAGACACTTGGTGGGCAATCAGCCCCAGCATTTT
CDR3aa: CATSDPMTAGTRHLVGNQPQHF
abundance: -
j_gene: TRBJ1-5
d_gene: -
v_gene: TRBV24-1

CDR3nt: TGTGCCAGCAGCCTGTATACGAACATGAATTCACCCCTCCACTTT
CDR3aa: CASSLYTNMNSPLHF
abundance: -
j_gene: TRBJ1-6
d_gene: -
v_gene: TRBV6-5

CDR3nt: TGTGCCAGCAGTAACCAGGTCAACTATGGCTACACCTTC
CDR3aa: CASSNQVNYGYTF
abundance: -
j_gene: TRBJ1-2
d_gene: -
v_gene: TRBV2

CDR3nt: TGTGCCAGCGGACAGGGAGTCGCCTACGAGCAGTACTTC
CDR3aa: CASGQGVAYEQYF
abundance: -
j_gene: TRBJ2-7
d_gene: TRBD1
v_gene: TRBV27

CDR3nt: TGTGCCAGCAGACCCGACATGTCCGGTTACGAGCAGTACTTC
CDR3aa: CASRPDMSGYEQYF
abundance: -
j_gene: TRBJ2-7
d_gene: -
v_gene: TRBV6-5